This record covers a single T cell receptor beta chain. cDNA prepared by RNA extraction and subsequent reverse transcription served as the template for sequencing. Method: immunoSEQ multiplex PCR; TCRdb's copy keeps in-frame clones and lacks some. The table has about 150,000 clones, 40% to 65% seen once; the top ten hold roughly a fifth. This sample is part of a study of CD8+ T cells in alopecia areata. Germline lookup yields CDR1 SQVTM and CDR2 ANQGSEA. This CDR3 region has 14 residues. Trimming took off 1 base at V and 2 bases at J, with 12 bases between the two ends. This receptor was identified in a human donor with alopecia areata. J is TRBJ2-7 and V is TRBV29-1, with D unclear. Sample: CD8+ T cells sorted from blood, taken at week 0. CDR3 sequence: CSVEGLGNAYEQYF. The CDR3 bases are TGCAGCGTTGAAGGCCTAGGGAATGCCTACGAGCAGTACTTC.